The 17 T cell receptor beta chains given below trace back to one sample, sequenced in a study of Graves' ophthalmopathy and Graves' hyperthyroidism. From RNA, the CDR3 regions of TCR beta chains were amplified and sequenced. In the first round, RT-PCR was carried out with HTBI primers, and a multiplex PCR formed the second round. Each CDR3 protein gets one entry after TCRdb re-called the multiplex PCR reads with MiXCR. The sample contains approximately 500,000 distinct CDR3 sequences, about 15% of which appear only once. Sequencing was done on a sample of blood. These receptor sequences come from a woman aged 25 to 39 with Graves' ophthalmopathy.

This clonotype was recorded at least ten times. The V and J genes are TRBV29-1 and TRBJ2-5, with D possibly being TRBD1 (6 bases). The length of the CDR3 is 13 residues. Germline lookup yields CDR1 SQVTM and CDR2 ANQGSEA. The V gene lost 6 bases and the J gene lost 0 bases, with 11 bases spanning the gap. DNA for the CDR3: TGCAGCGTCCTGACAGGAGACCAAGAGACCCAGTACTTC. It codes for CSVLTGDQETQYF. Full variable domain (remainder filled in from reference TRBV29-1 and TRBJ2-5): SAVISQKPSRDICQRGTSLTIQCQVDSQVTMMFWYRQQPGQSLTLIATANQGSEATYESGFVIDKFPISRPNLTFSTLTVSNMSPEDSSIYLCSVLTGDQETQYFGPGTRLLVL.

This clonotype came up many times. The rearrangement uses TRBV12-3 or TRBV12-4 and TRBJ1-1; D is perhaps TRBD1 (6 bases). V gave up 4 bases and J gave up 1 base, with 19 bases separating them. There are 17 residues in the CDR3. The CDR3 sequence: CASSYPRLTDRNTEAFF. CDR3 nucleotide sequence: TGTGCCAGCAGTTATCCCCGCCTGACGGACAGGAACACTGAAGCTTTCTTT.

Many counts were recorded for this clonotype. This chain links TRBV20-1 with TRBJ2-7, with D unresolved. Trimming left V 2 bases short and J 2 bases short, with 7 bases between. This CDR3 comprises 12 residues. CDR1 and CDR2 (germline): DFQATT, SNEGSKA (reference sequence). The CDR3 spells CSARPDTYEQYF. The CDR3 DNA sequence: TGCAGTGCTAGACCAGACACCTACGAGCAGTACTTC.

This clonotype has at least ten counts. The chain couples TRBV5-1 to TRBJ1-1, with TRBD1 matching over 9 bases. Germline CDR1 and CDR2: SGHRS and YFSETQ. V lost 4 bases and J lost 0; bases outside the gene matches: 7. The CDR3 loop spans 16 amino acids. The CDR3 loop is CASSHSGQGMNTEAFF. The CDR3 DNA is TGCGCCAGCAGCCACTCAGGACAGGGGATGAACACTGAAGCTTTCTTT.

Many counts were recorded for this clonotype. The J gene is TRBJ2-7, the V gene TRBV27, with 10 nucleotides matching TRBD2. J lost 6 bases, V lost 2 bases, and 7 bases had no gene match. Germline V CDR1 and CDR2: MNHEY, SMNVEV (reference sequence). The CDR3 consists of 15 residues. The CDR3 sequence is CASSLGASGSFEQYF. CDR3 coding DNA: TGTGCCAGCAGTTTAGGGGCTAGCGGGAGCTTCGAGCAGTACTTC.

The V call is TRBV5-6, the J call TRBJ2-7, with D possibly matching TRBD1 (5 bases). Per the germline V gene, CDR1 is SGHDT and CDR2 is YYEEEE. The CDR3 has 18 residues. V lost 4 bases and J lost 1, with 24 bases in between. The CDR3 spells CASSPPAAGYGWSYEQYF. The CDR3 region has the DNA TGTGCCAGCAGCCCCCCCGCCGCAGGGTATGGCTGGTCCTACGAGCAGTACTTC. The variable domain in full, with the rest retrieved from reference TRBV5-6 and TRBJ2-7, is DAGVTQSPTHLIKTRGQQVTLRCSPKSGHDTVSWYQQALGQGPQFIFQYYEEEERQRGNFPDRFSGHQFPNYSSELNVNALLLGDSALYLCASSPPAAGYGWSYEQYFGPGTRLTVT.

This clonotype was observed once. This chain links TRBV7-6 with TRBJ2-7; 9 nucleotides match TRBD1. Trimming removed 3 bases from V and 3 bases from J; junction bases left unmatched: 6. The germline CDR1 and CDR2 sequences are SGHVS and FNYEAQ. The CDR3 runs to 15 residues. In DNA, the CDR3 is TGTGCCAGCAGCTTGTACAGGGGGCGCGACTACGAGCAGTACTTC. This sequence encodes CASSLYRGRDYEQYF.

This clonotype was seen at least ten times. The J gene is TRBJ2-4, the V gene TRBV6-4; D tentatively reads TRBD1 or TRBD2 (5 bases each). The CDR3 sequence is 19 residues long. V was cut by 2 bases and J by 1 base, with 21 bases left in between. Germline V CDR1 and CDR2: MRHNA, SNTAGT. The CDR3 spells CASSDQSGKGEWAKNIQYF. In DNA, the CDR3 is TGTGCCAGCAGTGACCAATCGGGGAAAGGGGAGTGGGCCAAAAACATTCAGTACTTC.

This clonotype was counted between two and nine times. J is TRBJ2-7 and V is TRBV5-6, with a weak D call TRBD2 (6 bases). V was clipped by 0 bases and J by 5 bases, with 9 bases between them. CDR1 is SGHDT and CDR2 is YYEEEE in the germline V gene. The CDR3 length is 13 residues. CDR3 amino acids: CASSLGLDDEQYF. The CDR3 DNA sequence: TGTGCCAGCAGCTTGGGACTAGACGACGAGCAGTACTTC.

This clonotype was seen repeatedly, ten times or more. Germline is not matched at one junction end, which may reflect a read error. V gene TRBV28 combines with J gene TRBJ1-2; no reliable D call. The CDR3 covers 12 residues. Germline assignment: CDR1 MDHEN and CDR2 SYDVKM. The chain's CDR3 is CAGSHEEYGYTF. In DNA, the CDR3 is TGTGCCGGCAGCCATGAAGAATATGGCTACACCTTC.

The CDR3: CASSSDWNTGELFF. CDR3 sequence (DNA): TGTGCCAGCAGCTCCGACTGGAACACCGGGGAGCTGTTTTTT. V is TRBV7-6 and J is TRBJ2-2; D remains ambiguous. Between the trimmed V and J ends, which lost 4 bases and 1 base, there was a span of 7 bases. Germline assignment: CDR1 SGHVS and CDR2 FNYEAQ. This CDR3 comprises 14 residues.

Ten or more counts support this clonotype. The chain has TRBV9 and TRBJ1-5; D gene uncertain. The CDR3 contains 13 residues. With 5 bases removed from V and 9 bases from J, the gap between germline ends came to 15 bases. Germline V lookup: CDR1 SGDLS, CDR2 YYNGEE. The CDR3 sequence: CASSLDPTGPQHF. CDR3 DNA sequence: TGTGCCAGCAGTCTCGATCCTACGGGGCCCCAGCATTTT.

This clonotype was counted at least ten times. V gene TRBV9 combines with J gene TRBJ2-6, with 11 bases lining up with TRBD1. There are 17 residues in the CDR3. CDR1 is SGDLS, CDR2 YYNGEE, per germline. Losses at the gene ends were 4 bases for V and 4 bases for J; bases not matched to a gene: 7. The chain's CDR3 is CASSRGTGGSGANVLTF. The CDR3, as DNA: TGTGCCAGCAGCCGAGGGACAGGGGGATCAGGGGCCAACGTCCTGACTTTC. The variable domain in full, completed from reference TRBV9 and TRBJ2-6, reads DSGVTQTPKHLITATGQRVTLRCSPRSGDLSVYWYQQSLDQGLQFLIQYYNGEERAKGNILERFSAQQFPDLHSELNLSSLELGDSALYFCASSRGTGGSGANVLTFGAGSRLTVL.

This clonotype was seen only once. A much bigger clone sits one base away, suggesting this may be a read error. J is TRBJ1-5 and V is TRBV27; 8 nucleotides match TRBD1. The V and J ends lost 7 bases and 5 bases, in that order; junction bases with no gene match: 13. CDR1 is MNHEY and CDR2 is SMNVEV in the germline V gene (reference sequence). This CDR3 has 16 residues. The CDR3 loop reads CASIPIRGRGHQPQHF. As DNA, the CDR3 is TGTGCCAGCATCCCCATCCGGGGCAGGGGGCATCAGCCCCAGCATTTT.

The sample holds many counts of this clonotype. V gene TRBV6-1 combines with J gene TRBJ2-4; 10 bases agree with TRBD1. From germline, CDR1 is MNHNS and CDR2 SASEGT. The trim removed 4 bases at V and 15 bases at J, leaving 9 bases unmatched. This CDR3 comprises 13 residues. CDR3 coding DNA: TGTGCCAGCAGTGCTGGGACAGGGGCCCTCTCGTACTTC. Encoded protein: CASSAGTGALSYF.

This clonotype was counted between two and nine times. V gene TRBV7-9 combines with J gene TRBJ2-7, with D perhaps TRBD2 (5 bases). V lost 6 bases, J lost 7 bases, and 16 bases lay in between. The germline V gene encodes CDR1 SEHNR and CDR2 FQNEAQ (reference sequence). The CDR3 spans 13 residues. The CDR3: CASSSDYRGEQYF. The CDR3 nucleotides are TGTGCCAGCAGTTCAGACTACCGAGGGGAGCAGTACTTC.

The sample holds a few counts of this clonotype. The V and J genes are TRBV30 and TRBJ1-2; TRBD1 might be the D (6 bases). CDR1 is GTSNPN, CDR2 SVGIG, per germline (reference sequence). Trimming shortened V by 5 bases and J by 6 bases, and 16 bases separated the two germline ends. There are 13 residues in the CDR3. The CDR3 DNA follows: TGTGCCTGGGATGGACAGACGGAGCATGGCTACACCTTC. Amino acid sequence: CAWDGQTEHGYTF.